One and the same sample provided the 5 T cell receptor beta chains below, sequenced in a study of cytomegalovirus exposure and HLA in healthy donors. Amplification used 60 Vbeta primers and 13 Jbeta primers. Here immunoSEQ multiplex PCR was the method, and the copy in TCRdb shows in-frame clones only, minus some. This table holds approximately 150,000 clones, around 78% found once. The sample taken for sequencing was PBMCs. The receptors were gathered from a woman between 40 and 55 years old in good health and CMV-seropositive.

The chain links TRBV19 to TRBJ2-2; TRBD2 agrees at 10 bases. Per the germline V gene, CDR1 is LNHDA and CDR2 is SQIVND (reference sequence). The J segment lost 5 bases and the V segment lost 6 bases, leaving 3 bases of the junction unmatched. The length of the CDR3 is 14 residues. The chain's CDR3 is CASRLAGRTGELFF. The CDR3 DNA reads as TGTGCCAGTAGACTAGCGGGACGAACCGGGGAGCTGTTTTTT.

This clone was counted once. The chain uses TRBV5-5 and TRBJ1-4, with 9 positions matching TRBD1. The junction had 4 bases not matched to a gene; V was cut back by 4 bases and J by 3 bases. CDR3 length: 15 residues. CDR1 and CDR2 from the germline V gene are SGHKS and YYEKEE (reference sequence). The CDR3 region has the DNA TGTGCCAGCAGCCCTGGACAGGGGCCTAATGAAAAACTGTTTTTT. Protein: CASSPGQGPNEKLFF.

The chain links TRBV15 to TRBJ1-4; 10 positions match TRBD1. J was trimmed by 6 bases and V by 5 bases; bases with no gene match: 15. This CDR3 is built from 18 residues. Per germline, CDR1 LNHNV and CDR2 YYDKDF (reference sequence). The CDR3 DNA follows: TGTGCCACCAGCGGCTTTCCCGGGACAGGGGACGGGCATGAAAAACTGTTTTTT. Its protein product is CATSGFPGTGDGHEKLFF.

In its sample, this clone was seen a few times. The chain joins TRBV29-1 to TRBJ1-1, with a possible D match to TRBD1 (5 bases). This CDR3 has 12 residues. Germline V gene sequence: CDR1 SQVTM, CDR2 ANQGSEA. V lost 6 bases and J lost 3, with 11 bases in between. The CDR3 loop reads CSVTDSYTEAFF. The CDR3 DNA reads TGCAGCGTGACAGATTCTTACACTGAAGCTTTCTTT. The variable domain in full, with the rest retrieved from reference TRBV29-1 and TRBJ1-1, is SAVISQKPSRDICQRGTSLTIQCQVDSQVTMMFWYRQQPGQSLTLIATANQGSEATYESGFVIDKFPISRPNLTFSTLTVSNMSPEDSSIYLCSVTDSYTEAFFGQGTRLTVV.

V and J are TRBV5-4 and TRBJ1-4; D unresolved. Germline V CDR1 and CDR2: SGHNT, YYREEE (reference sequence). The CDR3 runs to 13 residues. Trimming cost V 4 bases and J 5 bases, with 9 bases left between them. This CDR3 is CASSPSRNEKLFF. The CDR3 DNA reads TGTGCCAGCAGCCCTTCCCGGAATGAAAAACTGTTTTTT. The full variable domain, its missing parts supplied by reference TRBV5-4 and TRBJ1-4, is ETGVTQSPTHLIKTRGQQVTLRCSSQSGHNTVSWYQQALGQGPQFIFQYYREEENGRGNFPPRFSGLQFPNYSSELNVNALELDDSALYLCASSPSRNEKLFFGSGTQLSVL.